Presented here are 22 T cell receptor beta chains from one specimen sequenced in a study of cytomegalovirus exposure and HLA in healthy donors (dated by TCRdb to about 2017). Libraries came from the immunoSEQ multiplex PCR assay. A mixture of 60 forward primers for TCR Vbeta segments and 13 reverse primers for TCR Jbeta segments was used in the multiplex PCR. This is the immuneACCESS table as TCRdb keeps it, with only in-frame sequences that have V and J called. A part of the clones is gone; compared with another copy, unresolved V genes explain less than half, and the rest is unexplained. The sample profile shows some 150,000 clones; around 81% of them were found once. The top ten clonotypes cover 2% to 3% of the sample. The source material was PBMCs. Source of these receptors: a man in his fifties or sixties in good health and CMV-seronegative.

This sequence joins TRBV14 and TRBJ2-1; 16 nucleotides agree with TRBD2. The CDR3 runs 15 residues. Germline CDR1 and CDR2: SGHDN and FVKESK. V shed 8 bases, J shed 9 bases, and the junction held 7 bases outside the gene matches. The CDR3 nucleotides are TGTGCCAGCCAGGGGACTAGCGGGAGGGGCGGTGAGCAGTTCTTC. Residues: CASQGTSGRGGEQFF.

The CDR3 DNA reads as TGTGCCAGCAGTGTATCGACAGGGGGCTACACCTTC. Protein: CASSVSTGGYTF. The rearrangement uses TRBV28 and TRBJ1-2; TRBD1 aligns across 7 bases. This CDR3 contains 12 residues. The V segment lost 5 bases and the J segment 8 bases; nucleotides outside the gene matches: 5. Germline-derived CDR1 and CDR2 are MDHEN and SYDVKM.

The chain combines TRBV27 with TRBJ2-7; D may be TRBD1 (6 bases). The V end was cut by 2 bases, the J end by 1 base, with 12 bases between. In germline, CDR1 is MNHEY, CDR2 SMNVEV (reference sequence). CDR3 length: 15 residues. CDR3 protein: CASSLKSQGSYEQYF. The CDR3 nucleotides read TGTGCCAGCAGTTTAAAGAGTCAGGGGTCCTACGAGCAGTACTTC.

CDR3 bases: TGTGCCAGCAGCCTTCCGGGACAGGGTGAAAAACTGTTTTTT. It is translated as CASSLPGQGEKLFF. The V gene is TRBV7-9, the J gene TRBJ1-4; 9 bases are a match to TRBD1. The CDR3 is 14 amino acids. With V trimmed by 5 bases and J by 7 bases, 5 bases remained unmatched. The germline CDR1 and CDR2 sequences are SEHNR and FQNEAQ (reference sequence).

The rearrangement joins TRBV18 to TRBJ2-7, with D perhaps matching TRBD2 (5 bases). From germline, CDR1 is KGHSH and CDR2 LQKENI. The CDR3 is 16 amino acids. V was shortened by 3 bases and J by 0 bases, with 15 bases between the two germline ends. The CDR3 sequence: CASSPRVGRVSYEQYF. The CDR3 region has the DNA TGTGCCAGCTCACCCCGCGTAGGGAGAGTCTCCTACGAGCAGTACTTC.

V is TRBV11-2 and J is TRBJ2-2; a weak D match, TRBD2 (6 bases). The germline CDR1 and CDR2 sequences are SGHAT and FQNNGV. The CDR3 has 13 residues. Trimming pared 2 bases from V and 5 bases from J, leaving 6 bases between. For the CDR3, the DNA is TGTGCCAGCAGCTTACTAGCGACCGGGGAGCTGTTTTTT. This translates into CASSLLATGELFF.

This clone was seen more than once but under ten times. This chain joins TRBV7-6 and TRBJ1-1; 7 bases map to TRBD1. There are 14 residues in the CDR3. The V gene end was trimmed by 5 bases and the J gene end by 0 bases; junction bases not matched to a gene: 3. CDR1 is SGHVS, CDR2 FNYEAQ, per germline. CDR3 protein: CASSPGQLNTEAFF. CDR3 in DNA: TGTGCCAGCAGCCCGGGACAGCTGAACACTGAAGCTTTCTTT.

The chain recombines TRBV9 with TRBJ1-1; tentative D call: TRBD1 (5 bases). The CDR3 consists of 14 residues. Trimming pared 5 bases from V and 4 bases from J, leaving 15 bases between. Per germline, CDR1 SGDLS and CDR2 YYNGEE. In DNA, the CDR3 is TGTGCCAGCAGTCTCGGACAAATCCTCACTGAAGCTTTCTTT. Translating gives CASSLGQILTEAFF.

This chain links TRBV9 with TRBJ1-1; the match to TRBD1 covers 10 bases. The junction had 6 bases not matched to a gene; V was cut back by 1 base and J by 12 bases. The CDR3 is made up of 13 amino acids. Germline CDR1 and CDR2: SGDLS and YYNGEE. CDR3 sequence (DNA): TGTGCCAGCAGCGTATCGGGACAGGGGTTATCTTTCTTT. The encoded protein is CASSVSGQGLSFF. The complete variable domain, with remaining parts taken from reference TRBV9 and TRBJ1-1, reads DSGVTQTPKHLITATGQRVTLRCSPRSGDLSVYWYQQSLDQGLQFLIQYYNGEERAKGNILERFSAQQFPDLHSELNLSSLELGDSALYFCASSVSGQGLSFFGQGTRLTVV.

This chain uses TRBV5-5 with TRBJ1-5, with D tentatively TRBD1 (5 bases). The length of the CDR3 is 15 residues. Trimming removed 3 bases at V and 6 bases at J, with 16 bases between. Germline V lookup: CDR1 SGHKS, CDR2 YYEKEE (reference sequence). The CDR3 DNA reads TGTGCCAGCAGCTCCAGAACAGGATTGAGTCAGCCCCAGCATTTT. Amino acids: CASSSRTGLSQPQHF. Full variable domain (missing parts from reference TRBV5-5 and TRBJ1-5): DAGVTQSPTHLIKTRGQQVTLRCSPISGHKSVSWYQQVLGQGPQFIFQYYEKEERGRGNFPDRFSARQFPNYSSELNVNALLLGDSALYLCASSSRTGLSQPQHFGDGTRLSIL.

The gene calls are TRBV27 and TRBJ1-1; the match to TRBD1 covers 11 bases. Germline values: CDR1 MNHEY, CDR2 SMNVEV (reference sequence). CDR3 length equals 14 residues. The ends lost 6 bases at V and 8 bases at J; junction bases unmatched: 8. This CDR3 is CASSGTGGFPEAFF. The CDR3 DNA reads TGTGCCAGCAGCGGGACAGGGGGGTTCCCCGAAGCTTTCTTT.

This clone was seen a few times. The genes are TRBV19 and TRBJ1-2; possible D gene TRBD1, 5 bases. Trimming left V 5 bases short and J 5 bases short, with 9 bases between. The CDR3 covers 12 residues. Germline V lookup: CDR1 LNHDA, CDR2 SQIVND (reference sequence). The CDR3 loop is CASSSQGYGYTF. The CDR3 nucleotides read TGTGCCAGTAGTTCGCAGGGATATGGCTACACCTTC.

This clone was counted a single time. The chain couples TRBV29-1 to TRBJ2-3, with 8 bases aligning to TRBD1. This CDR3 has 13 amino acids. V was clipped by 7 bases and J by 4 bases; unmatched bases: 7. Germline values: CDR1 SQVTM, CDR2 ANQGSEA. This CDR3 is CSAPPTGADTQYF. Here the CDR3 DNA reads TGCAGCGCCCCTCCGACAGGGGCAGATACGCAGTATTTT.

V gene TRBV7-3 combines with J gene TRBJ1-1, with D uncertain. The CDR3 has 11 residues. Germline lookup yields CDR1 SGHTA and CDR2 FQGTGA. V gave up 5 bases and J gave up 11 bases, with 12 bases separating them. CDR3 nucleotides: TGTGCCAGCAGCGCCAGCGGATACGCTTTCTTT. Protein product: CASSASGYAFF.

The chain uses TRBV7-9 and TRBJ1-2; 8 bases are a match to TRBD1. Looked up from germline, CDR1 is SEHNR and CDR2 is FQNEAQ (reference sequence). The CDR3 consists of 16 residues. The junction had 12 bases not matched to a gene; V was cut back by 1 base and J by 8 bases. The CDR3 DNA sequence: TGTGCCAGCAGCTTAGAACGAAAGGACAGGGCTAAGGGCTACACCTTC. Translated: CASSLERKDRAKGYTF. The full variable domain, in which reference TRBV7-9 and TRBJ1-2 provide the parts outside the CDR3, is DTGVSQNPRHKITKRGQNVTFRCDPISEHNRLYWYRQTLGQGPEFLTYFQNEAQLEKSRLLSDRFSAERPKGSFSTLEIQRTEQGDSAMYLCASSLERKDRAKGYTFGSGTRLTVV.

This chain joins TRBV7-6 and TRBJ2-7; 9 nucleotides match TRBD2. This CDR3 region has 16 residues. V was clipped by 2 bases and J by 4 bases; unmatched bases: 9. The germline V gene encodes CDR1 SGHVS and CDR2 FNYEAQ. CDR3 sequence reads: CASSLTPSTSGYEQYF. CDR3 nucleotide sequence: TGTGCCAGCAGCTTAACCCCCTCGACTAGCGGATACGAGCAGTACTTC.

The chain uses TRBV18 and TRBJ2-1, with TRBD2 as a possible D gene (5 bases). The CDR3 is 14 amino acids. V lost 4 bases, J lost 6 bases, and 13 bases lay in between. Germline values: CDR1 KGHSH, CDR2 LQKENI. CDR3 in DNA: TGTGCCAGCTCACAGGGTCGACGGGGCAATGAGCAGTTCTTC. Translation: CASSQGRRGNEQFF.

The chain has TRBV7-9 and TRBJ2-5; 9 bases map to TRBD2. Trimming removed 5 bases from V and 2 bases from J; junction bases left unmatched: 9. Per the germline V gene, CDR1 is SEHNR and CDR2 is FQNEAQ (reference sequence). The CDR3 loop spans 16 amino acids. CDR3 sequence reads: CASSPLAGPPQETQYF. The DNA of the CDR3 is TGTGCCAGCAGCCCCCTAGCGGGGCCCCCACAAGAGACCCAGTACTTC.

The chain couples TRBV9 to TRBJ2-7; 8 bases align to TRBD1. Germline CDR1 SGDLS, CDR2 YYNGEE. Germline trimming cut 4 bases from V and 7 bases from J; bases unmatched to any gene: 10. The CDR3 is 14 residues long. CDR3 sequence reads: CASSPRQGLSEQYF. The CDR3 nucleotides are TGTGCCAGCAGCCCCCGACAGGGGCTGAGTGAGCAGTACTTC.

The chain employs TRBV28 and TRBJ2-3; D is possibly TRBD2 (7 bases). The V gene lost 8 bases and the J gene lost 4 bases, with 16 bases spanning the gap. Germline CDR1 reads MDHEN; CDR2 reads SYDVKM. The CDR3 spans 14 residues. The CDR3 bases are TGTGCCAGCCGGAAGGGGGGGCTAGCAGATACGCAGTATTTT. It is translated as CASRKGGLADTQYF.

This clone was recorded only once. The chain couples TRBV5-4 to TRBJ2-1, with 13 bases matching TRBD2. CDR1 SGHNT and CDR2 YYREEE come from the germline V gene (reference sequence). The trim removed 3 bases at V and 9 bases at J, leaving 3 bases unmatched. CDR3 length: 14 residues. CDR3 bases: TGTGCCAGCAGCTCGAGACTAGCGGGGGGTGAGCAGTTCTTC. This codes for CASSSRLAGGEQFF.

CDR3 DNA sequence: TGTGCCAGCAGTGACGGACAAATTGTGTACACCTTC. It is translated as CASSDGQIVYTF. This chain connects TRBV6-1 to TRBJ1-2; D might be TRBD1 (5 bases). Germline assignment: CDR1 MNHNS and CDR2 SASEGT. Trimming took 3 bases from V and 11 from J, leaving 13 bases between them. The CDR3 has 12 residues.